This T cell receptor beta chain was found in a study of shared clonotypes between healthy human individuals. Study-wide points: Four donors showed sharing of about 4.6% of naive CD4 clonotypes. Sample collection involved blood only; tissue repertoires are likely different.

The V gene's germline CDR1 is SGHDT and CDR2 YYEEEE. The germline V and J ends were trimmed by 4 bases and 5 bases, with 9 bases remaining between them. The CDR3 contains 12 residues. Note on this clone: The target antigen is unknown.

A roughly 200 ng quantity of DNA, tens of thousands of T cell genomes, went into the sorted-subset replicate PCRs. Sequenced by immunoSEQ multiplex PCR; TCRdb stores in-frame clones only, minus some. Here the sample spans 2.5 million or so clones, over 85% being singletons. This receptor was taken from a man aged 18 to 29 in good health. Sequenced sample: naive CD4+ T cells sorted from blood. Specified subset: CD45RA+ positively selected. V is TRBV5-6 and J is TRBJ1-2; D gene unclear. The CDR3 reads CASSEQIYGYTF. DNA for the CDR3: TGTGCCAGCAGCGAACAAATATATGGCTACACCTTC.